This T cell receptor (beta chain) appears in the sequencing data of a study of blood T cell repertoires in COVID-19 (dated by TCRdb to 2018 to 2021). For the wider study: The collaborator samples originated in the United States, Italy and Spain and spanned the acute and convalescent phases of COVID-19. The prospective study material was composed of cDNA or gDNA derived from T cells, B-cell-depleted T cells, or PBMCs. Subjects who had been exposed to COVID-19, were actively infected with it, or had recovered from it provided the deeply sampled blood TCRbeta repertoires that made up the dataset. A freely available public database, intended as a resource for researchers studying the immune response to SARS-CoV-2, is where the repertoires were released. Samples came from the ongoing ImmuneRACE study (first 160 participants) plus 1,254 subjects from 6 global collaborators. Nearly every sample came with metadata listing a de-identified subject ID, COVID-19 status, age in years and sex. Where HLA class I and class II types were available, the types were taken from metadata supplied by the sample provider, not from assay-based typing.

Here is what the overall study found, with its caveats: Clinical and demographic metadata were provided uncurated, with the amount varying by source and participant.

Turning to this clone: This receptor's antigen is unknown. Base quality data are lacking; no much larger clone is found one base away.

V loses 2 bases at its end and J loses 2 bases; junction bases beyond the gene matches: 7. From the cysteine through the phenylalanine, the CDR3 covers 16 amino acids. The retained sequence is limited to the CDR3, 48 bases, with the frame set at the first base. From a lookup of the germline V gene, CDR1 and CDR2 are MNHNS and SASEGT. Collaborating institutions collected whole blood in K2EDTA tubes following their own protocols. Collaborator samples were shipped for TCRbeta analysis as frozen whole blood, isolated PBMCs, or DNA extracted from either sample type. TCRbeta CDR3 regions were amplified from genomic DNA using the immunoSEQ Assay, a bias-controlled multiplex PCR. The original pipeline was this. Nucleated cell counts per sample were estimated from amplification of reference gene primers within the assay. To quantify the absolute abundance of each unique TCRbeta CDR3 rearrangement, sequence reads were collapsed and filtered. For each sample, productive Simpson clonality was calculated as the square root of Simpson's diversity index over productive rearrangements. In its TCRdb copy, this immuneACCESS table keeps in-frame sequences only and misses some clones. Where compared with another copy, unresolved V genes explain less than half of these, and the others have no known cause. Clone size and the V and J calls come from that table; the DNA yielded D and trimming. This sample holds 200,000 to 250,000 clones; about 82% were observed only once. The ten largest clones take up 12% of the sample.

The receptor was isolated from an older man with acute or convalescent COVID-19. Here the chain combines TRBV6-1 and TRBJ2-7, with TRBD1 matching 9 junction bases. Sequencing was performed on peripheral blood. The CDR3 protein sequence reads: CASSERGQGSAYEQYF. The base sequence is TGTGCCAGCAGTGAACGAGGACAGGGGAGCGCCTACGAGCAGTACTTC.